The 27 T cell receptor beta chains given below trace back to one sample, sequenced in a study of immune evolution from preneoplasia to lung adenocarcinoma. The assay was immunoSEQ multiplex PCR, and TCRdb's table has in-frame clones only and misses some. The sample shows roughly 28,000 clones, approximately 69% of them seen only once. The specimen was FFPE invasive lung adenocarcinoma tissue. These receptors came from a person in their sixties with invasive lung adenocarcinoma. Some clones in this sample may be carry-over from other donors' samples.

The chain links TRBV18 to TRBJ2-7; D possibly corresponds to TRBD2 (6 bases). The germline V gene has CDR1 KGHSH and CDR2 LQKENI. The CDR3 has 16 residues. With 4 bases removed from V and 0 bases from J, the gap between germline ends came to 16 bases. The CDR3 nucleotides read TGTGCCAGCTCACTCAGTGGGGGGAGGATCTCCTACGAGCAGTACTTC. Its protein product is CASSLSGGRISYEQYF.

The V and J genes are TRBV18 and TRBJ1-2, with D possibly being TRBD1 (5 bases). The V end was cut by 2 bases, the J end by 8 bases, with 12 bases between. The length of the CDR3 is 13 residues. Germline CDR1 KGHSH, CDR2 LQKENI. CDR3 protein: CASSPDDSGGYTF. Written as DNA, the CDR3 is TGTGCCAGCTCACCAGATGACAGTGGAGGCTACACCTTC.

The V gene is TRBV7-8, the J gene TRBJ2-3, with unresolved D. Germline CDR1 SGHVS, CDR2 FQNEAQ. Deletions cut 5 bases from V and 6 bases from J, with 12 bases between. There are 13 residues in the CDR3. The CDR3 nucleotides read TGTGCCAGCAGCCACCCCCCTCGGGATACGCAGTATTTT. It translates to CASSHPPRDTQYF.

This sequence joins TRBV6-1 and TRBJ2-6; D call uncertain. Germline-derived CDR1 and CDR2 are MNHNS and SASEGT. V gave up 7 bases and J gave up 4 bases, with 11 bases separating them. The CDR3 covers 14 residues. This CDR3 reads CASTPSMGANVLTF. The CDR3 nucleotides read TGTGCCAGCACCCCCTCAATGGGGGCCAACGTCCTGACTTTC.

This chain joins TRBV6-1 and TRBJ1-3; D gene uncertain. The length of the CDR3 is 14 residues. Trimming stripped 6 bases from V and 8 bases from J, with 17 bases between. CDR1 MNHNS and CDR2 SASEGT come from the germline V gene. The CDR3 nucleotides are TGTGCCAGCAGGCTCGGAGGGAGTTGGGACACCATATATTTT. Amino acid sequence: CASRLGGSWDTIYF.

This clone is medium-sized in the sample. This same CDR3 is encoded by further DNA sequences in the sample. The chain is built from TRBV4-2 and TRBJ2-5, with unresolved D. Germline loops: CDR1 LGHNA, CDR2 YNFKEQ. V gave up 0 bases and J gave up 5 bases, with 7 bases separating them. This CDR3 has 13 residues. The CDR3 region is CASSQDPGETQYF. The CDR3 region has the DNA TGTGCCAGCAGCCAAGACCCTGGGGAGACCCAGTACTTC.

This rearrangement joins TRBV10-3 to TRBJ1-2; 12 bases are shared with TRBD1. V trimming: 6 bases; J trimming: 5 bases; junction bases outside the gene matches: 4. CDR3 length equals 14 residues. Germline CDR1 and CDR2: ENHRY and SYGVKD. CDR3 residues: CAISVGQGAYGYTF. CDR3 DNA: TGTGCCATCAGCGTGGGACAGGGGGCTTATGGCTACACCTTC.

In this sample, this clone turned up a few times. This rearrangement joins TRBV7-6 to TRBJ2-1; D is ambiguous. Germline V gene sequence: CDR1 SGHVS, CDR2 FNYEAQ. This CDR3 spans 13 amino acids. V lost 3 bases, J lost 0 bases, and 3 bases lay in between. The CDR3 protein is CASSFRSYNEQFF. The CDR3 bases are TGTGCCAGCAGCTTCCGCTCCTACAATGAGCAGTTCTTC.

This chain joins TRBV28 and TRBJ2-2; 7 bases fit TRBD1. Germline trimming cut 5 bases from V and 6 bases from J; bases unmatched to any gene: 9. Germline V CDR1 and CDR2: MDHEN, SYDVKM. The CDR3 is made up of 15 amino acids. This CDR3 reads CASSLPTGLSGELFF. CDR3 DNA: TGTGCCAGCAGTCTGCCGACAGGGTTATCCGGGGAGCTGTTTTTT. The variable domain in full, completed from reference TRBV28 and TRBJ2-2, reads DVKVTQSSRYLVKRTGEKVFLECVQDMDHENMFWYRQDPGLGLRLIYFSYDVKMKEKGDIPEGYSVSREKKERFSLILESASTNQTSMYLCASSLPTGLSGELFFGEGSRLTVL.

This clone was recorded a few times. This same CDR3 is encoded by further DNA sequences in the sample. The chain has TRBV27 and TRBJ2-3, with unresolved D. Trimming removed 0 bases from V and 2 bases from J, with 3 bases in between. The CDR3 has 13 residues. Germline CDR1 MNHEY, CDR2 SMNVEV (reference sequence). CDR3 residues: CASSLSITDTQYF. In nucleotides, the CDR3 is TGTGCCAGCAGTTTATCTATCACAGATACGCAGTATTTT.

The J gene is TRBJ1-6, the V gene TRBV18; 9 bases line up with TRBD1. With 3 bases clipped from V and 9 bases from J, the junction kept 3 bases outside the gene matches. CDR3 length equals 14 residues. Germline V gives CDR1 KGHSH, CDR2 LQKENI. The CDR3 DNA is TGTGCCAGCTCACCGGGGACAGGGTCTTCACCCCTCCACTTT. It yields the protein CASSPGTGSSPLHF.

The rearrangement uses TRBV19 and TRBJ2-6; D tentatively reads TRBD1 or TRBD2 (6 bases each). The CDR3 sequence is 17 residues long. V was shortened by 5 bases and J by 0 bases, with 14 bases between the two germline ends. The germline V gene encodes CDR1 LNHDA and CDR2 SQIVND (reference sequence). CDR3 nucleotides: TGTGCCAGTAGTTTGGGGGGCGGTAACTCTGGGGCCAACGTCCTGACTTTC. This translates into CASSLGGGNSGANVLTF.

This clone was seen a few times. The chain is built from TRBV7-9 and TRBJ2-1; D ambiguous. CDR1 and CDR2 (germline): SEHNR, FQNEAQ (reference sequence). The CDR3 extends over 11 amino acids. Trimming removed 4 bases at V and 6 bases at J, with 4 bases between. CDR3 bases: TGTGCCAGCAGCTCCCCCAATGAGCAGTTCTTC. Translating it yields CASSSPNEQFF.

The chain joins TRBV15 to TRBJ1-2; 7 bases agree with TRBD1. The CDR3 runs 15 residues. Germline V gene lookup returns CDR1 LNHNV and CDR2 YYDKDF (reference sequence). The J segment lost 6 bases and the V segment lost 0 bases, leaving 7 bases of the junction unmatched. The CDR3 region has the DNA TGTGCCACCAGCAGAGAGCGGTACAGGGGTAATGGCTACACCTTC. Translated, it gives CATSRERYRGNGYTF.

J is TRBJ2-1 and V is TRBV5-4; 8 bases are shared with TRBD2. The CDR3 is made up of 14 amino acids. Germline CDR1 and CDR2: SGHNT and YYREEE (reference sequence). V shed 6 bases, J shed 5 bases, and the junction held 7 bases outside the gene matches. CDR3 sequence reads: CASKGKRGNNEQFF. The DNA for the CDR3 is TGTGCCAGCAAAGGAAAGCGGGGGAACAATGAGCAGTTCTTC.

This chain links TRBV11-2 with TRBJ2-6; D gene uncertain. Germline CDR1 reads SGHAT; CDR2 reads FQNNGV. The CDR3 totals 15 residues. V gave up 3 bases and J gave up 0 bases, with 6 bases separating them. CDR3 nucleotides: TGTGCCAGCAGCTTCTCGAGCTCTGGGGCCAACGTCCTGACTTTC. Its translation is CASSFSSSGANVLTF.

The sample holds one count of this clone. The chain joins TRBV7-8 to TRBJ2-7; D gene unclear. Germline CDR1 is SGHVS and CDR2 is FQNEAQ. V lost 1 base and J lost 2, with 9 bases in between. The CDR3 extends over 14 amino acids. The CDR3 DNA follows: TGTGCCAGCAGCTTAGTGGCAGTAACCTACGAGCAGTACTTC. Encoded protein: CASSLVAVTYEQYF.

The V gene is TRBV29-1, the J gene TRBJ1-1; TRBD1 matches 8 bases. The V segment lost 7 bases and the J segment 5 bases; nucleotides outside the gene matches: 6. Germline assignment: CDR1 SQVTM and CDR2 ANQGSEA. The CDR3 extends over 12 amino acids. CDR3 sequence reads: CSGRQGRTEAFF. CDR3 nucleotides: TGCAGCGGGCGACAGGGGAGGACTGAAGCTTTCTTT.

The chain couples TRBV7-2 to TRBJ1-3; D remains unclear. The V gene's germline CDR1 is SGHTA and CDR2 FQGNSA. Trimming took off 1 base at V and 4 bases at J, with 14 bases between the two ends. The CDR3 runs 16 residues. CDR3 nucleotides: TGTGCCAGCAGCTTAGATGGGTTCCTAGGGGGAAACACCATATATTTT. It specifies CASSLDGFLGGNTIYF.

The chain uses TRBV11-3 and TRBJ1-2, with 8 bases lining up with TRBD1. Germline CDR1 and CDR2: SGHNT and YENEEA. The CDR3 extends over 13 amino acids. The junction had 8 bases not matched to a gene; V was cut back by 5 bases and J by 9 bases. The CDR3 nucleotides read TGTGCCAGCAGCGCACAGGGGGTGAGGAGCTACACCTTC. Its translation is CASSAQGVRSYTF. The full variable domain, in which reference TRBV11-3 and TRBJ1-2 provide the parts outside the CDR3, is EAGVVQSPRYKIIEKKQPVAFWCNPISGHNTLYWYLQNLGQGPELLIRYENEEAVDDSQLPKDRFSAERLKGVDSTLKIQPAELGDSAVYLCASSAQGVRSYTFGSGTRLTVV.

CDR3 DNA sequence: TGTGCCAGCAGAGGACAGGCCCTCTCTGGAAACACCATATATTTT. Its translation: CASRGQALSGNTIYF. The chain combines TRBV6-1 with TRBJ1-3, with 7 bases matching TRBD1. Germline V lookup: CDR1 MNHNS, CDR2 SASEGT. V lost 6 bases, J lost 0 bases, and 5 bases stayed unmatched. The CDR3 runs to 15 residues.

This chain uses TRBV9 with TRBJ1-1, with 7 positions matching TRBD1. J lost 2 bases, V lost 6 bases, and 4 bases had no gene match. The germline gives CDR1 SGDLS, CDR2 YYNGEE. The CDR3 sequence is 13 residues long. CDR3 DNA sequence: TGTGCCAGCAACAGGGGTGACAACACTGAAGCTTTCTTT. This codes for CASNRGDNTEAFF.

The gene calls are TRBV5-3 and TRBJ1-5, with TRBD1 matching 7 bases. TRBV5-3 is an ORF, and what it does is uncertain. Trimming cost V 4 bases and J 9 bases; bases outside gene matches: 13. The CDR3 sequence is 15 residues long. CDR3: CARSIDRALMLPQHF. The CDR3 DNA reads as TGTGCCAGAAGCATTGACAGGGCGCTTATGTTGCCCCAGCATTTT.

Written as DNA, the CDR3 is TGTGCCAGCTCACCTTACTCCCGAAACACTGAAGCTTTCTTT. It translates to CASSPYSRNTEAFF. The chain combines TRBV18 with TRBJ1-1; D not resolved. Between the trimmed V and J ends, which lost 3 bases and 2 bases, there was a span of 10 bases. Germline V lookup: CDR1 KGHSH, CDR2 LQKENI. The CDR3 extends over 14 amino acids.

The sample holds a few counts of this clone. The chain is built from TRBV28 and TRBJ1-2, with 7 positions matching TRBD1. CDR1 is MDHEN, CDR2 SYDVKM, per germline. V was pared by 6 bases and J by 4 bases, with 8 bases of the junction left unmatched. The CDR3 is made up of 14 amino acids. The CDR3 nucleotides are TGTGCCAGCAGCCCAGGATGGGACAGCTATGGCTACACCTTC. Translation gives CASSPGWDSYGYTF.

J is TRBJ1-1 and V is TRBV18, with D perhaps matching TRBD1 (6 bases). Deletions cut 3 bases from V and 1 base from J, with 15 bases between. The CDR3 contains 16 residues. Germline lookup yields CDR1 KGHSH and CDR2 LQKENI. CDR3 nucleotides: TGTGCCAGCTCACCGAGACAGGCCTCATCGAACACTGAAGCTTTCTTT. It yields the protein CASSPRQASSNTEAFF.

The chain employs TRBV27 and TRBJ2-7; 9 bases are shared with TRBD2. J gave up 6 bases and V 4 bases, and 13 bases lay outside the gene matches. This CDR3 spans 16 amino acids. Germline V CDR1 and CDR2: MNHEY, SMNVEV (reference sequence). The CDR3 reads CASSSARAGGPAEQYF. The CDR3 DNA reads TGTGCCAGCAGTTCTGCGCGGGCGGGAGGGCCGGCCGAGCAGTACTTC.